Reported below is one T cell receptor beta chain. V shed 1 base, J shed 8 bases, and the junction held 7 bases outside the gene matches. The CDR3 spans 15 residues. Germline CDR1 reads MDHEN; CDR2 reads SYDVKM. The record originates from a study of cytomegalovirus exposure and HLA in healthy donors. The PCR contained 60 Vbeta and 13 Jbeta primers. Using immunoSEQ multiplex PCR, the repertoire was profiled, and TCRdb retains in-frame clones only, with some absent. This table holds 150,000 to 200,000 clones, about three quarters found once. The chain recombines TRBV28 with TRBJ2-1; TRBD1 agrees at 8 bases. This TCR came from a man aged 50 to 59 in good health and CMV-seropositive. The sequencing input was PBMCs. In nucleotides, the CDR3 is TGTGCCAGCAGTTTATCCCACAGGGGGTGGCATGAGCAGTTCTTC. Protein: CASSLSHRGWHEQFF.